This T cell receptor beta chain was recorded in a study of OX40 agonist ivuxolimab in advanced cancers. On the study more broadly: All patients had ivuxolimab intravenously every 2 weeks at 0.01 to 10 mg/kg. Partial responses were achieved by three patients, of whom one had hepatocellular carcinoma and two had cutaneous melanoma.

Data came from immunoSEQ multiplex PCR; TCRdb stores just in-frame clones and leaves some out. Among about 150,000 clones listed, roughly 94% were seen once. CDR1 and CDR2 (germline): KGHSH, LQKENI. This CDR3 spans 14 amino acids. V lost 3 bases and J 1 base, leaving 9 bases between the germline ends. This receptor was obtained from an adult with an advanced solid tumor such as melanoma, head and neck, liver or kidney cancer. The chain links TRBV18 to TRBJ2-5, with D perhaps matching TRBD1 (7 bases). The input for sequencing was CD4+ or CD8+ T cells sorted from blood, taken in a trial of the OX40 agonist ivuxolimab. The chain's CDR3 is CASSPQGGQETQYF. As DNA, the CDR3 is TGTGCCAGCTCACCTCAGGGGGGCCAAGAGACCCAGTACTTC. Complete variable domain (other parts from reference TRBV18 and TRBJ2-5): NAGVMQNPRHLVRRRGQEARLRCSPMKGHSHVYWYRQLPEEGLKFMVYLQKENIIDESGMPKERFSAEFPKEGPSILRIQQVVRGDSAAYFCASSPQGGQETQYFGPGTRLLVL.